The 23 T cell receptor beta chains reported below all come from one sample, sequenced in a study of T cells in Graves' hyperthyroidism and ophthalmopathy. Authors of the study amplified TCR beta CDR3 regions from RNA transcripts. Using the HTBI primer set, a first-round RT-PCR was run on the TCR CDR3. Each CDR3 protein gets one entry after TCRdb re-called the multiplex PCR reads with MiXCR. The data hold around 350,000 distinct CDR3 sequences, with more than 14% observed a single time. The sequenced material came from blood. Source of these receptors: a woman aged 25 to 45 with Graves' ophthalmopathy.

This clonotype was seen at least ten times. The chain couples TRBV7-2 to TRBJ1-5; D is possibly TRBD1 (6 bases). Germline V gene lookup returns CDR1 SGHTA and CDR2 FQGNSA. The ends were cut back, 1 base at V and 2 bases at J, with 9 bases in the middle. The CDR3 extends over 15 amino acids. CDR3 nucleotide sequence: TGTGCCAGCAGCTTAGTGGCAGGGGGCAATCAGCCCCAGCATTTT. This translates into CASSLVAGGNQPQHF.

This clonotype was recorded at least ten times. V is TRBV3-1 and J is TRBJ1-2, with unresolved D. The V and J ends lost 1 base and 2 bases respectively, with 8 bases between them. This CDR3 has 14 residues. Germline V gene data show CDR1 as LGHDT and CDR2 as YNNKEL (reference sequence). The CDR3 DNA is TGTGCCAGCAGCCAAGGAGAAGGGAACTATGGCTACACCTTC. This gives the protein CASSQGEGNYGYTF.

In this sample, this clonotype turned up many times. The chain carries TRBV12-3 or TRBV12-4 and TRBJ2-1, with D maybe TRBD2 (6 bases). V lost 4 bases to trimming and J lost 0 bases, with 10 bases between them. CDR3 size: 15 residues. The CDR3 DNA follows: TGTGCCAGCAGTTACGCGGGGAGCTCCTACAATGAGCAGTTCTTC. Translating it yields CASSYAGSSYNEQFF.

This clonotype came up many times. The chain links TRBV7-2 to TRBJ2-7; D may match TRBD1 or TRBD2 (6 bases each). CDR1 and CDR2 from the germline V gene are SGHTA and FQGNSA. Trimming pared 2 bases from V and 1 base from J, leaving 12 bases between. This CDR3 has 15 residues. The CDR3 DNA reads as TGTGCCAGCAGCTTATGGGGGGCCCAATCCTACGAGCAGTACTTC. Protein: CASSLWGAQSYEQYF.

A few counts support this clonotype. J is TRBJ1-1 and V is TRBV19; TRBD1 matches at 7 bases. Losses at the gene ends were 1 base for V and 3 bases for J; bases not matched to a gene: 5. Germline V gene data show CDR1 as LNHDA and CDR2 as SQIVND (reference sequence). This CDR3 has 15 residues. CDR3 DNA sequence: TGTGCCAGTAGTATAGGTCCGACAGGGCACACTGAAGCTTTCTTT. Protein product: CASSIGPTGHTEAFF.

This clonotype was counted at least ten times. The chain joins TRBV28 to TRBJ2-2, with no clear D. Per germline, CDR1 MDHEN and CDR2 SYDVKM. V lost 8 bases to trimming and J lost 2 bases, with 15 bases between them. The CDR3 is 15 residues long. The CDR3 sequence: CASLSDWRNTGELFF. CDR3 nucleotide sequence: TGTGCCAGCCTTTCAGATTGGCGAAACACCGGGGAGCTGTTTTTT.

Ten or more counts support this clonotype. This chain connects TRBV7-8 to TRBJ2-1, with no clear D. V was cut by 5 bases and J by 6 bases, with 14 bases left in between. CDR1 is SGHVS, CDR2 FQNEAQ, per germline. The CDR3 has 14 amino acids. CDR3 bases: TGTGCCAGCAGCCATCGAAACCTTTCCAATGAGCAGTTCTTC. Translating gives CASSHRNLSNEQFF.

This clonotype has ten or more counts. The chain links TRBV9 to TRBJ2-2, with D uncertain. This CDR3 spans 13 amino acids. V shed 1 base and J shed 6 bases, with 7 bases lying between them. CDR1 is SGDLS and CDR2 is YYNGEE in the germline V gene. As DNA, the CDR3 is TGTGCCAGCAGCGTAATCGTGTCCGGGGAGCTGTTTTTT. Its translation: CASSVIVSGELFF. Combining the CDR3 with reference TRBV9 and TRBJ2-2 gives the whole variable domain DSGVTQTPKHLITATGQRVTLRCSPRSGDLSVYWYQQSLDQGLQFLIQYYNGEERAKGNILERFSAQQFPDLHSELNLSSLELGDSALYFCASSVIVSGELFFGEGSRLTVL.

This clonotype was observed at least ten times. The J gene is TRBJ2-1, the V gene TRBV19; D ambiguous. In germline, CDR1 is LNHDA, CDR2 SQIVND (reference sequence). Trimming took off 4 bases at V and 1 base at J, with 11 bases between the two ends. The length of the CDR3 is 15 residues. CDR3 residues: CASSKEVPSYNEQFF. The CDR3 DNA reads as TGTGCCAGTAGTAAGGAAGTACCGTCCTACAATGAGCAGTTCTTC.

Comments on this clonotype: This may come from a read error, since a much larger clone is one base off. The rearrangement uses TRBV11-3 and TRBJ2-1; D gene unclear. The CDR3 totals 13 residues. The germline CDR1 and CDR2 sequences are SGHNT and YENEEA. For the CDR3, the DNA is TGTGCCGGCAGCTTAGGTGCAAACAATGAGCAGTTCTTC. Translating it yields CAGSLGANNEQFF.

This clonotype was seen many times. The V call is TRBV7-2, the J call TRBJ2-3; TRBD2 matches 12 bases. The CDR3 sequence is 16 residues long. Trimming removed 8 bases from V and 3 bases from J; junction bases left unmatched: 9. The germline V gene encodes CDR1 SGHTA and CDR2 FQGNSA. DNA of the CDR3: TGTGCCAGCGCGTCTAGCGGGGGGGCCGGAACAGATACGCAGTATTTT. It is translated as CASASSGGAGTDTQYF.

This clonotype showed up just a few times. CDR3 protein: CASSINPAGAEAFF. The CDR3, as DNA: TGTGCCAGTAGTATTAATCCCGCAGGGGCTGAAGCTTTCTTT. The chain recombines TRBV19 with TRBJ1-1, with a weak D call TRBD1 (6 bases). In germline, CDR1 is LNHDA, CDR2 SQIVND (reference sequence). V lost 3 bases and J lost 6, with 14 bases in between. The CDR3 runs to 14 residues.

Ten or more counts support this clonotype. The chain couples TRBV5-1 to TRBJ1-2; possibly TRBD1 for D (6 bases). The CDR3 has 17 residues. V lost 3 bases and J lost 0, with 18 bases in between. Looked up from germline, CDR1 is SGHRS and CDR2 is YFSETQ. Here the CDR3 DNA reads TGCGCCAGCAGCTATAGTCTCGCGGGGGCGGCTAACTATGGCTACACCTTC. Translated, it gives CASSYSLAGAANYGYTF. Supplemented by reference TRBV5-1 and TRBJ1-2, the full variable domain reads KAGVTQTPRYLIKTRGQQVTLSCSPISGHRSVSWYQQTPGQGLQFLFEYFSETQRNKGNFPGRFSGRQFSNSRSEMNVSTLELGDSALYLCASSYSLAGAANYGYTFGSGTRLTVV.

This clonotype occurred many times. The rearrangement links TRBV24-1 to TRBJ2-1; D possibly uses TRBD1 or TRBD2 (6 bases each). Germline V gene data show CDR1 as KGHDR and CDR2 as SFDVKD. V gave up 2 bases and J gave up 7 bases, with 17 bases separating them. The CDR3 covers 16 residues. The chain's CDR3 is CATSDSGAGMGNEQFF. In DNA, the CDR3 is TGTGCCACCAGTGATTCGGGGGCAGGGATGGGTAATGAGCAGTTCTTC.

In its sample, this clonotype was seen a few times. This may stem from a read error, because a much larger clone lies one nucleotide away. The CDR3 end shows no conserved phenylalanine or tryptophan, and so a read error is likely. The chain is built from TRBV3-1 and TRBJ2-7; possibly TRBD2 for D (6 bases). Germline CDR1 LGHDT, CDR2 YNNKEL (reference sequence). The CDR3 sequence is 16 residues long. Trimming cost V 4 bases and J 0 bases, with 16 bases left between them. CDR3 in DNA: TGTGCCAGCAGCCCCAGTCCCTGGGGGGTCTCCTACGAGCAGTACTCC. Its translation is CASSPSPWGVSYEQYS.

The genes are TRBV9 and TRBJ2-5, with 11 bases lining up with TRBD1. Germline values: CDR1 SGDLS, CDR2 YYNGEE. The CDR3 length is 17 residues. Trimming at V came to 3 bases and at J to 0 bases, leaving 7 bases not matched to a gene. The CDR3 coding sequence is TGTGCCAGCAGCGCAAACCGGGACAGGGGGTACCAAGAGACCCAGTACTTC. This gives the protein CASSANRDRGYQETQYF.

The sample holds many counts of this clonotype. One end of the junction fails to match germline, which may point to a read error. This sequence joins TRBV13 and TRBJ1-5, with D perhaps matching TRBD1 (5 bases). Germline loops: CDR1 PRHDT, CDR2 FYEKMQ (reference sequence). This CDR3 spans 15 amino acids. The CDR3 bases are TGTGCCAGCGGCTTTCGGGGCACCGGCAATCAGCCCCAGCATTTT. Its translation is CASGFRGTGNQPQHF.

In this sample, this clonotype turned up a few times. The J gene is TRBJ2-1, the V gene TRBV24-1, with D perhaps TRBD1 (7 bases). The germline CDR1 and CDR2 sequences are KGHDR and SFDVKD. The length of the CDR3 is 16 residues. Trimming pared 5 bases from V and 5 bases from J, leaving 18 bases between. The CDR3 loop is CATSATRDSLNNEQFF. The CDR3 DNA is TGTGCCACCAGTGCCACGCGGGACAGCTTAAACAATGAGCAGTTCTTC.

This clonotype was seen only a few times. This chain joins TRBV10-3 and TRBJ2-1; the D gene is possibly TRBD2 (7 bases). The CDR3 extends over 14 amino acids. Germline V CDR1 and CDR2: ENHRY, SYGVKD. Trimming left V 3 bases short and J 4 bases short, with 10 bases between. CDR3 nucleotides: TGTGCCATCAGTGAAGGGGGGGGTTACAATGAGCAGTTCTTC. Translated: CAISEGGGYNEQFF.

This clonotype was seen more than once but under ten times. The chain combines TRBV12-3 or TRBV12-4 with TRBJ1-2, with 10 positions matching TRBD1. This CDR3 has 16 residues. Germline trimming cut 6 bases from V and 5 bases from J; bases unmatched to any gene: 12. In DNA form, the CDR3 reads TGTGCCAGCAGGGGGACAGGGGACCGTAGGGGGTATGGCTACACCTTC. Its protein is CASRGTGDRRGYGYTF.

On this clonotype itself: It is likely a read error, because the conserved phenylalanine at the end of the CDR3 is missing. This chain links TRBV20-1 with TRBJ1-3; D remains ambiguous. V was shortened by 0 bases and J by 0 bases, with 18 bases between the two germline ends. CDR1 and CDR2 from the germline V gene are DFQATT and SNEGSKA (reference sequence). The CDR3 extends over 18 amino acids. The CDR3 DNA reads as TGCAGTGCTAGAGAGGACTCTTTTCGCGAGGGCTCTGGAAACACCATATATCTT. Translating gives CSAREDSFREGSGNTIYL.

This clonotype has just a few counts. The chain carries TRBV10-2 and TRBJ1-1, with D unresolved. The germline gives CDR1 WSHSY, CDR2 SAAADI. There are 14 residues in the CDR3. V was trimmed by 4 bases and J by 4 bases, leaving 13 bases between them. CDR3 in amino acids: CASSVGPPGTEAFF. The CDR3 DNA reads TGCGCCAGCAGTGTTGGACCTCCGGGCACTGAAGCTTTCTTT.

This clonotype was observed at least ten times. This chain connects TRBV3-1 to TRBJ1-2; D remains ambiguous. The germline V and J ends were trimmed by 0 bases and 3 bases, with 8 bases remaining between them. This CDR3 has 14 amino acids. CDR1 and CDR2 from the germline V gene are LGHDT and YNNKEL (reference sequence). In DNA form, the CDR3 reads TGTGCCAGCAGCCAAGATGACACAGACTATGGCTACACCTTC. Encoded protein: CASSQDDTDYGYTF.